The clone carrying this T cell receptor (beta chain) came up many times. Its antigen is not identified. The V end lost 4 bases, the J end lost 6 bases, and 17 bases lay between the germline ends. The germline gives CDR1 MNHEY, CDR2 SVGEGT. The CDR3 runs to 15 residues. This specimen belongs to a study of T cells in Graves' hyperthyroidism and ophthalmopathy. Study-wide points: The model made its ophthalmopathy prediction, and onset followed a median about 6 months later. Classification by a 13 V-J model distinguished ophthalmopathy from stable hyperthyroidism.

An approximately 10 ml volume of fresh peripheral blood provided the PBMCs. There were TCR beta CDR3 regions amplified from RNA transcripts. During a first-round RT-PCR of the TCR CDR3, the HTBI primer set was used. Using its own MiXCR run on the multiplex PCR reads, TCRdb lists one record per CDR3 protein. This table has 400,000 to 500,000 distinct CDR3 sequences, 13% to 15% appearing once. This chain uses TRBV6-2 or TRBV6-3 with TRBJ2-3; TRBD2 might be the D (5 bases). Sequences were obtained from blood. This TCR came from a woman younger than 35 with Graves' hyperthyroidism. The CDR3 sequence: CASSFLGPGLDTQYF. CDR3 in DNA: TGTGCCAGCAGTTTCCTCGGGCCGGGATTGGATACGCAGTATTTT.